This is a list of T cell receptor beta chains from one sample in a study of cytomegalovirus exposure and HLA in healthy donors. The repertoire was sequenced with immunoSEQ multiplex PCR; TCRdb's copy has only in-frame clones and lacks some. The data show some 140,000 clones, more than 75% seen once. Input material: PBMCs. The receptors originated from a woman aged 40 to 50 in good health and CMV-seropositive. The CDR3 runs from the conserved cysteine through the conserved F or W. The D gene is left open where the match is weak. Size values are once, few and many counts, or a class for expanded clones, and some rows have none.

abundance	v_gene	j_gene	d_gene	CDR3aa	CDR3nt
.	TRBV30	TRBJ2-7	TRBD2	CAWAASGFYEQYF	TGTGCCTGGGCGGCTAGCGGATTTTACGAGCAGTACTTC
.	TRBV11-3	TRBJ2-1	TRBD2	CASSLDVSGGYNEQFF	TGTGCCAGCAGCTTAGACGTTAGCGGGGGCTACAATGAGCAGTTCTTC
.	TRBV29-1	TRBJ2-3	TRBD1	CSASGTGGSTDTQYF	TGCAGCGCTTCCGGGACAGGGGGGAGCACAGATACGCAGTATTTT
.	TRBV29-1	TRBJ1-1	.	CSVGGPEAFF	TGCAGCGTTGGAGGTCCCGAAGCTTTCTTT
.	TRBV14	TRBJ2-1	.	CASSPFKNEQFF	TGTGCCAGCAGCCCGTTTAAAAATGAGCAGTTCTTC
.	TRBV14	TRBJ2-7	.	CASSQARALQYF	TGTGCCAGCAGCCAAGCCAGGGCTTTACAGTACTTC
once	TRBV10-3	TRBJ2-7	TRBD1	CAITPGQSNYEQYF	TGTGCCATCACCCCGGGACAGAGTAACTACGAGCAGTACTTC
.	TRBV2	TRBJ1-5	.	CASSEGDRIGDQPQHF	TGTGCCAGCAGTGAAGGCGACAGGATCGGCGATCAGCCCCAGCATTTT
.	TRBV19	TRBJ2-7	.	CASSPTGYEQYF	TGTGCCAGTAGTCCCACAGGGTACGAGCAGTACTTC
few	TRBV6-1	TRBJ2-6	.	CASSVQGGAGANVLTF	TGTGCCAGCAGTGTACAGGGTGGCGCTGGGGCCAACGTCCTGACTTTC
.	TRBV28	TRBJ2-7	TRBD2	CASSRTSGGNYEQYF	TGTGCCAGCAGTCGCACTAGCGGGGGAAACTACGAGCAGTACTTC
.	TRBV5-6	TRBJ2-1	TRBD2	CASSLAWSGAGGPAEQFF	TGTGCCAGCAGCTTGGCGTGGTCGGGAGCGGGAGGGCCCGCTGAGCAGTTCTTC
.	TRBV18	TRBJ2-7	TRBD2	CASSPLAGGPNSYEQYF	TGTGCCAGCTCACCTCTAGCGGGAGGGCCTAATTCCTACGAGCAGTACTTC
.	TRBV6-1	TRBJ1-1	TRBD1	CASSAQTGKTNTEAFF	TGTGCCAGCAGTGCTCAGACAGGGAAAACGAACACTGAAGCTTTCTTT
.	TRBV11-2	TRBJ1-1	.	CASSLDHGGRAFF	TGTGCCAGCAGCTTAGATCATGGGGGGAGAGCTTTCTTT
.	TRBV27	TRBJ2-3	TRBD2	CASSLAGLSTDTQYF	TGTGCCAGCAGTTTAGCGGGACTAAGCACAGATACGCAGTATTTT
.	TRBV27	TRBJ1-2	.	CASSYGLGDGYTF	TGTGCCAGCAGTTACGGCCTGGGAGATGGCTACACCTTC
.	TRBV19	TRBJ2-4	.	CASSISIAKNIQYF	TGTGCCAGTAGTATTTCCATAGCCAAAAACATTCAGTACTTC
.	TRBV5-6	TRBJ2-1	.	CASSLERRSSYNEQFF	TGTGCCAGCAGCTTGGAGCGGCGAAGCTCCTACAATGAGCAGTTCTTC
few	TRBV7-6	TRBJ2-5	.	CASSFPGARETQYF	TGTGCCAGCAGCTTTCCAGGGGCCCGGGAGACCCAGTACTTC
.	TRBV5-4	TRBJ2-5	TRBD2	CASQSGRQETQYF	TGTGCCAGCCAAAGCGGGAGACAAGAGACCCAGTACTTC
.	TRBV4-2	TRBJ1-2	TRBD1	CASSQGTLTGGVDGYTF	TGTGCCAGCAGCCAAGGGACCCTGACAGGGGGCGTGGATGGCTACACCTTC
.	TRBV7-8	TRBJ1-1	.	CASSLDRHGGAGRTEAFF	TGTGCCAGCAGCTTAGATCGCCACGGGGGGGCGGGAAGGACTGAAGCTTTCTTT
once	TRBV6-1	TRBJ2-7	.	CASSDRYEQYF	TGTGCCAGCAGTGACCGGTACGAGCAGTACTTC
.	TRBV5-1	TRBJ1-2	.	CASSLTPTEVDIYGYTF	TGCGCCAGCAGCTTAACTCCGACAGAGGTTGATATCTATGGCTACACCTTC
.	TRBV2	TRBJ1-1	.	CASSRSRQEQAFF	TGTGCCAGCAGCCGCTCCAGACAGGAACAAGCTTTCTTT
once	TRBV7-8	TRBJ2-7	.	CASSLRDGPYEQYF	TGTGCCAGCAGCCTCAGGGATGGCCCCTACGAGCAGTACTTC
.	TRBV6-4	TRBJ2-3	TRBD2	CASSEGPSGKGDTQYF	TGTGCCAGCAGTGAAGGTCCTAGCGGAAAGGGGGATACGCAGTATTTT
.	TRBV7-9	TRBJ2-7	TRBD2	CASSLGGLAGGNEQYF	TGTGCCAGCAGCTTAGGGGGACTAGCGGGAGGCAACGAGCAGTACTTC
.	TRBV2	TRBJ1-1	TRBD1	CASSGRGGRVNTEAFF	TGTGCCAGCAGTGGAAGAGGGGGCAGGGTGAACACTGAAGCTTTCTTT
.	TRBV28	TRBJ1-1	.	CASSLGGSGNTEAFF	TGTGCCAGCAGTTTAGGGGGGAGTGGGAACACTGAAGCTTTCTTT
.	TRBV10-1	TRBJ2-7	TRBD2	CASSEAPGGPYEQYF	TGCGCCAGCAGTGAAGCCCCGGGAGGGCCCTACGAGCAGTACTTC
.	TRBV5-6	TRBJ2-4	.	CASSLGLAKNIQYF	TGTGCCAGCAGCTTGGGACTAGCCAAAAACATTCAGTACTTC
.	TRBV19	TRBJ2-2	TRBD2	CASSRGLAGGSNTGELFF	TGTGCCAGTAGTAGGGGACTAGCGGGAGGATCGAACACCGGGGAGCTGTTTTTT
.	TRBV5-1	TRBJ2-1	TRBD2	CASSSRSRTSGRNNEQFF	TGCGCCAGCAGCTCTCGTTCGCGGACTAGCGGGAGGAACAATGAGCAGTTCTTC
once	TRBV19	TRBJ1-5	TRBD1	CATGTGVFGDQPQHF	TGTGCCACCGGGACAGGGGTTTTTGGCGATCAGCCCCAGCATTTT